The subject of this entry is one T cell receptor beta chain. The data were obtained in a study of blood T cell repertoires in COVID-19. About the research overall: Italy, Spain and the United States were the sources of the convalescent and acute COVID-19 samples. PBMCs, B-cell-depleted T cells, or T cells provided the cDNA or gDNA that made up the material.

V dropped 1 base and J dropped 10 bases, with 7 bases sitting between them. Germline V gene lookup returns CDR1 KGHSH and CDR2 LQKENI. This CDR3 is built from 11 residues. In the study's own analysis: From reference gene primer amplification, estimates of nucleated cell counts were derived. Libraries were prepared by immunoSEQ multiplex PCR; TCRdb keeps only in-frame clonotypes and omits some of them. V, J and clone size were drawn from that table, and D and trimming were deduced from the DNA. The table records about 250,000 clones, roughly 80% of them present only once. The origin of this receptor is a man older than 75 with acute or convalescent COVID-19. Sequencing used peripheral blood. The chain carries TRBV18 and TRBJ1-1; possibly TRBD1 for D (5 bases). CDR3 protein: CASSPQGLAFF. The CDR3 DNA reads TGTGCCAGCTCACCACAGGGGTTAGCTTTCTTT.